This is a list of T cell receptor beta chains from one sample in a study of breast tumors, draining lymph nodes, adjacent tissues. A single record per CDR3 protein comes from TCRdb applying MiXCR to the multiplex PCR reads. The sample carries about 15,000 distinct CDR3 sequences, 40% to 65% recorded once. The sample taken for sequencing was tumor-adjacent breast tissue. The receptor set was obtained from a female donor with breast cancer. Some clones in this sample may be carry-over from other donors' samples. Both conserved end residues are part of each CDR3. The D gene is left open where the match is weak. Rows give clone size only sometimes, using once, few, many, or a class for an expanded clone.

j_call clone_size v_call d_call cdr3_nt cdr3_aa
TRBJ1-6 NA TRBV12-3/TRBV12-4 NA TGTGCCAGCAGTTTAGATAGGGCACCCCTCCACTTT CASSLDRAPLHF
TRBJ2-1 NA TRBV5-8 TRBD2 TGTGCCAGCAGACAGGCGGGAGACTTCAACAATGAGCAGTTCTTC CASRQAGDFNNEQFF
TRBJ2-5 medium-sized TRBV9 TRBD1 TGTGCCAGCAGCGTAGGTGCGGGACAGGGGTACCAAGAGACCCAGTACTTC CASSVGAGQGYQETQYF
TRBJ2-3 many TRBV15 TRBD2 TGTGCCACCAGCACTTCAAGGACTAGCGGGAGCGCAGATACGCAGTATTTT CATSTSRTSGSADTQYF
TRBJ1-4 NA TRBV29-1 NA TGCAGCGCTGAGACTTCAGTGAGAAAACTGTTTTTT CSAETSVRKLFF
TRBJ2-7 once TRBV5-5 NA TGTGCCAGCAGCTTGACGGCTGAGGGAACCTACGAGCAGTACTTC CASSLTAEGTYEQYF
TRBJ1-4 NA TRBV14 NA TGTGCCAGCAGCATGAGACAGGTTTTT CASSMRQVF
TRBJ1-1 many TRBV20-1 NA TGCAGTGCTAGAGATCCCTGGAAGATGAACACTGAAGCTTTCTTT CSARDPWKMNTEAFF
TRBJ2-7 NA TRBV20-1 NA TGCAGTGCCAGGGAGCGGTCCACCTACGAGCAGTACTTC CSARERSTYEQYF
TRBJ1-4 once TRBV12-3/TRBV12-4 NA TGTGCCAGCAGTTTTGGCGGATTTAATGAAAAACTGTTTTTT CASSFGGFNEKLFF
TRBJ1-2 NA TRBV10-3 NA TGTGCCATCAGTGGGGAGATTAACTATGGCTACACCTTC CAISGEINYGYTF
TRBJ2-7 large TRBV6-2/TRBV6-3 NA TGTGCCAGCAGTTATGGCGGGACCTACGAGCAGTACTTC CASSYGGTYEQYF
TRBJ1-2 many TRBV30 NA TGTGCCTGGAGTGTAAATTTCGGGACGGGCAGCTATGGCTACACCTTC CAWSVNFGTGSYGYTF
TRBJ2-7 NA TRBV5-1 NA TGCGCCAGCAGCTTGGTGCTAGCCGCCGCCTCTGAAGAGCAGTACTTC CASSLVLAAASEEQYF
TRBJ1-2 many TRBV30 NA TGTGCCTGGACCCCGGACAGTTTCTATGGCTACACCTTC CAWTPDSFYGYTF
TRBJ2-3 once TRBV15 NA TGTGCCACCAGCAGAGAGCGGGATACAGATACGCAGTATTTT CATSRERDTDTQYF
TRBJ2-6 once TRBV7-9 TRBD2 TGTGCCAGCAGCGGGACTAGCGGGGGGGCCAACGTCCTGACTTTC CASSGTSGGANVLTF
TRBJ1-5 many TRBV6-5 NA TGTGCCAGCGGATCATCAGGGGTCAGCAATCAGCCCCAGCATTTT CASGSSGVSNQPQHF
TRBJ2-7 NA TRBV20-1 TRBD2 TGCAGTGCTAGACCTAGCGGGAGGGGAAACGAGCAGTACTTC CSARPSGRGNEQYF
TRBJ1-2 NA TRBV12-3/TRBV12-4 NA TGTGCCAGCAGCAAGGGGGAGAACTATGGCTACACCTTC CASSKGENYGYTF
TRBJ1-5 NA TRBV6-5 NA TGTGCCAGCAGTTATTCGCGAAGCCAGCCCCAGCATTTT CASSYSRSQPQHF
TRBJ2-7 NA TRBV20-1 NA TGCAGTGCTAGAGGTGACACGGGAGAGGCGTACGAGCAGTACTTC CSARGDTGEAYEQYF
TRBJ2-5 NA TRBV12-3/TRBV12-4 NA TGTGCCAGCAGTTTGAACAAAGAGACCCAGTACTTC CASSLNKETQYF
TRBJ2-7 medium-sized TRBV5-1 TRBD1 TGCGCCAGCAGGACATCGACAGGGGCCTACGAGCAGTACTTC CASRTSTGAYEQYF
TRBJ2-5 NA TRBV19 NA TGTGCCAGTAGTACCCCTCGCGGGAACAGGTTGGAGACCCAGTACTTC CASSTPRGNRLETQYF
TRBJ2-3 NA TRBV7-8 NA TGTGCCAGCAGCCCAAACACGGCGGGGCCATTTGTAGATACGCAGTATTTT CASSPNTAGPFVDTQYF
TRBJ2-3 few TRBV6-1 NA TGTGCCAGCAGCCCCGGATACGGGGACCTTAGCACAGATACGCAGTATTTT CASSPGYGDLSTDTQYF
TRBJ2-7 medium-sized TRBV4-1 TRBD2 TGCGCCAGCAGCCAAGGGTTGACTAGCGGAGGGTACGAGCAGTACTTC CASSQGLTSGGYEQYF
TRBJ2-5 NA TRBV5-8 TRBD1 TGTGCCAGCAGCTTAGCTCCGGGACAGTCCTGGTACCAAGAGACCCAGTACTTC CASSLAPGQSWYQETQYF
TRBJ2-1 many TRBV5-5 TRBD1 TGTGCCAGCAGCCCGACAGGGCGCTCCTACAATGAGCAGTTCTTC CASSPTGRSYNEQFF
TRBJ1-1 NA TRBV29-1 NA TGCAGCGTTGTCGGGCGGAGAAACACTGAAGCTTTCTTT CSVVGRRNTEAFF
TRBJ1-6 many TRBV27 NA TGTGACAGCAGTTTATCCAGGGCAAGCTCCTATAATTCACCCCTCCACTTT CDSSLSRASSYNSPLHF
TRBJ1-4 many TRBV6-1 NA TGTGCCAGCAGCGCACAGACAACTAATGAAAAACTGTTTTTT CASSAQTTNEKLFF
TRBJ1-2 NA TRBV20-1 NA TGCAGTGCTAGAGACGGGGGCTATGGCTACACCTTC CSARDGGYGYTF
TRBJ2-2 many TRBV7-3 TRBD2 TGTGCCAGCAGCCCGGGACTAGCGGGAGACACCGGGGAGCTGTTTTTT CASSPGLAGDTGELFF
TRBJ2-5 NA TRBV7-3 NA TGTGCCAGCAGCTTGGGGACTAGGCAGGGGGAGGCCCAGTACTTC CASSLGTRQGEAQYF
TRBJ1-6 medium-sized TRBV7-3 NA TGTGCCAGCAGCTTAACGGCGGATTCACCCCTCCACTTT CASSLTADSPLHF
TRBJ2-3 NA TRBV24-1 NA TGTGCCACCGAGAACGGCCTTGCGGATACGCAGTATTTT CATENGLADTQYF
TRBJ2-1 once TRBV11-2 NA TGCGCCAGCAGCTCCCAGCCCTACACTGAGCAGTTCTTC CASSSQPYTEQFF
TRBJ2-7 many TRBV9 TRBD2 TGTGCCAGCAGCGGTGGGACTAGCGAGACCGAGCAGTACTTC CASSGGTSETEQYF
TRBJ1-2 medium-sized TRBV7-9 TRBD1 TGTGCCAGCAGCTACCAGGGACAGGGAAGGGGCTACACCTTC CASSYQGQGRGYTF
TRBJ1-2 medium-sized TRBV2 NA TGTGCCAGCAAAGACACGAGCGTCTATGGCTACACCTTC CASKDTSVYGYTF
TRBJ2-5 NA TRBV5-1 TRBD1 TGCGCCAGTAGCGCGACAGGGTTGGAGACCCAGTACTTC CASSATGLETQYF
TRBJ2-1 many TRBV5-4 TRBD2 TGTGCCAGCAGCACGTCTAGCGGGGTCTACAATGAGCAGTTCTTC CASSTSSGVYNEQFF
TRBJ2-2 many TRBV7-2 TRBD2 TGTGCCAGCATCGGACTAGCGGGTGGGGCCGGGGAGCTGTTTTTT CASIGLAGGAGELFF
TRBJ2-7 NA TRBV24-1 TRBD2 TGTGCCACCAGCGGGACCGGGGGGAAGCAGTACTTC CATSGTGGKQYF
TRBJ2-5 medium-sized TRBV29-1 NA TGCAGCTTCGTGGCAGGGCTCTTAACGTACCAAGAGACCCAGTACTTC CSFVAGLLTYQETQYF
TRBJ1-2 NA TRBV29-1 NA TGCAGCGTTGACCCAGGACAAGGCCTCGTCTATGGCTACACCTTC CSVDPGQGLVYGYTF
TRBJ2-5 once TRBV7-9 NA TGTGCCAGCAGCTTAGGGGGAGGGGGCGATACGCCGAACCAGTACTTC CASSLGGGGDTPNQYF
TRBJ1-6 medium-sized TRBV11-2 NA TGTGCCAGCAGCACCCCGGGGGGTTCACCCCTCCACTTT CASSTPGGSPLHF
TRBJ2-1 many TRBV14 TRBD2 TGTGCCAGCAGCCCCCGGGCCGGGGGGTGGTCCTACAATGAGCAGTTCTTC CASSPRAGGWSYNEQFF
TRBJ1-6 NA TRBV10-3 NA TGTGCCATCAGTGAGTCAGGGAGGGATTCACCCCTCCACTTT CAISESGRDSPLHF